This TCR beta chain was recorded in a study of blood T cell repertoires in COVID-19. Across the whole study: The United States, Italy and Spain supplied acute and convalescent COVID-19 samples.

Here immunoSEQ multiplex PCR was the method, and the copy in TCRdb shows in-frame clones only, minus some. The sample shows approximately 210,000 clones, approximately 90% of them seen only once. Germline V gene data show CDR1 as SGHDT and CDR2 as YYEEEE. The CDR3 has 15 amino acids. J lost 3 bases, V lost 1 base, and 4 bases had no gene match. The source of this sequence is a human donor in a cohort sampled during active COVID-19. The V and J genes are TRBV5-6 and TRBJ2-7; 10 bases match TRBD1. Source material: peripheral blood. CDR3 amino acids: CASSLPGQGNYEQYF. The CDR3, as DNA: TGTGCCAGCAGCTTGCCGGGACAGGGGAACTACGAGCAGTACTTC.